This entry is about one TCR beta chain. Its antigen is undetermined. These data originate in a study of vaccination effects on CD4 cells after COVID-19. The CDR3 has 13 residues. In germline, CDR1 is MNHEY, CDR2 SVGAGI. V trimming: 9 bases; J trimming: 5 bases; junction bases outside the gene matches: 5. Regarding the study as a whole: Marked clonal contraction of both clone types appeared late after vaccination. Researchers report that only 1 of 255 vaccine-induced clones in healthy vaccinees cross-reacted with common cold coronaviruses.

TCRdb's table, derived via immunoSEQ multiplex PCR, lists solely in-frame clones and lacks some. The sample shows under 85,000 clones, roughly four fifths of them seen only once. Using viral peptide pools, the ViraFEST assay grew out antigen-specific CD4+ T cells prior to sequencing. When less than 13 days of culture had elapsed, CD4+ T cells were isolated. Nucleocapsid antibodies stayed negative before and after vaccination, showing no earlier SARS-CoV-2 infection. The receptor comes from a human donor who received a COVID-19 vaccine. Sequencing used CD4+ T cells from PBMCs cultured with HCoV-229E spike peptides, obtained before COVID-19 vaccination. The chain recombines TRBV6-5 with TRBJ1-5, with TRBD1 matching over 9 bases. The CDR3 region is CARLQGAYQPQHF. The DNA of the CDR3 is TGTGCCAGACTACAGGGGGCGTATCAGCCCCAGCATTTT.